This section outlines one T cell receptor beta chain sequence together with its context. The CDR3 runs 15 residues. Germline values: CDR1 LNHDA, CDR2 SQIVND (reference sequence). V shed 0 bases and J shed 4 bases, with 13 bases lying between them. This sample is part of a study of Ad26.COV2.S vaccination and SARS-CoV-2 variants. Study at large: The vaccine Ad26.COV2.S was put into the muscle once, or twice with 56 days between.

Profiled with immunoSEQ multiplex PCR; TCRdb holds only in-frame clones, not every one. The sample contains about 350,000 clones, 88% of which appear only once. This sample's treatment: 19 received Ad26.COV2.S at low or high dose, single or two shots; five or six received placebo; per-sample allocation not given. Collection of samples fell on day 63 after the first vaccine or placebo injection. The V and J genes are TRBV19 and TRBJ2-7, with a weak D call TRBD1 (5 bases). This TCR came from a person between 18 and 60 years old who received the Ad26.COV2.S COVID-19 vaccine or a placebo. The sequencing here drew on peripheral blood, taken in a trial of Ad26.COV2.S vaccine versus placebo. CDR3 sequence (DNA): TGTGCCAGTAGTATAGACCAGGGAAGGGTGTACGAGCAGTACTTC. Translating gives CASSIDQGRVYEQYF. Combining the CDR3 with reference TRBV19 and TRBJ2-7 gives the whole variable domain DGGITQSPKYLFRKEGQNVTLSCEQNLNHDAMYWYRQDPGQGLRLIYYSQIVNDFQKGDIAEGYSVSREKKESFPLTVTSAQKNPTAFYLCASSIDQGRVYEQYFGPGTRLTVT.